The 20 T cell receptor beta chains listed next were all sequenced from one sample in a study of cytomegalovirus exposure and HLA in healthy donors. The PCR ran on 60 Vbeta and 13 Jbeta primers. Repertoires were generated with immunoSEQ multiplex PCR, while TCRdb's copy carries only in-frame clones and drops some. The profile shows 130,000 to 150,000 clones, 64% of them singletons. The source material was PBMCs. The receptors derive from a woman aged 25 to 39 in good health and CMV-seropositive.

This chain joins TRBV7-6 and TRBJ1-5; D gene uncertain. The CDR3 consists of 13 residues. The V gene lost 2 bases and the J gene lost 8 bases, with 10 bases spanning the gap. Germline V lookup: CDR1 SGHVS, CDR2 FNYEAQ. DNA for the CDR3: TGTGCCAGCAGCTTAATCCCAGAGGAGCCCCAGCATTTT. This gives the protein CASSLIPEEPQHF.

The chain joins TRBV18 to TRBJ2-5; 10 bases match TRBD2. Germline V gene lookup returns CDR1 KGHSH and CDR2 LQKENI. J lost 5 bases, V lost 0 bases, and 6 bases had no gene match. The CDR3 length is 16 residues. Written as DNA, the CDR3 is TGTGCCAGCTCACCACCGTCTAGCGGGGGCCGTGAGACCCAGTACTTC. Translation gives CASSPPSSGGRETQYF.

The J gene is TRBJ1-3, the V gene TRBV18; 8 bases are a match to TRBD1. The V gene end was trimmed by 5 bases and the J gene end by 5 bases; junction bases not matched to a gene: 8. This CDR3 has 15 amino acids. Germline V CDR1 and CDR2: KGHSH, LQKENI. The CDR3 bases are TGTGCCAGCTCAACTCCGACAGGGGCTAGAAACACCATATATTTT. This sequence encodes CASSTPTGARNTIYF.

This chain joins TRBV10-3 and TRBJ1-2, with 9 bases lining up with TRBD1. Germline V gene sequence: CDR1 ENHRY, CDR2 SYGVKD. V gave up 3 bases and J gave up 6 bases; unmatched junction bases: 11. This CDR3 comprises 16 residues. CDR3 sequence (DNA): TGTGCCATCAGTGACCCTAACAGGGGGCCGATAGATGGCTACACCTTC. Amino acids: CAISDPNRGPIDGYTF.

The rearrangement joins TRBV30 to TRBJ2-5; 9 positions agree with TRBD1. The J call may not be correct, given that the DNA end is closer to TRBJ2-7. The CDR3 is made up of 13 amino acids. Germline CDR1 and CDR2: GTSNPN and SVGIG (reference sequence). Here the CDR3 DNA reads TGTGCCTGGAGTGTGGGACAGGGACACGAGCAGTACTTC. It codes for CAWSVGQGHEQYF.

This chain links TRBV2 with TRBJ2-2; maybe TRBD2 (5 bases). The germline V gene has CDR1 SNHLY and CDR2 FYNNEI. The CDR3 totals 14 residues. V was cut by 7 bases and J by 4 bases, with 13 bases left in between. CDR3 DNA sequence: TGTGCCAGCACCCCAGGAGGTATCACCGGGGAGCTGTTTTTT. Translation gives CASTPGGITGELFF. The whole variable domain, remainder taken from reference TRBV2 and TRBJ2-2, is EPEVTQTPSHQVTQMGQEVILRCVPISNHLYFYWYRQILGQKVEFLVSFYNNEISEKSEIFDDQFSVERPDGSNFTLKIRSTKLEDSAMYFCASTPGGITGELFFGEGSRLTVL.

Only a few counts were recorded for this clone. This chain connects TRBV11-2 to TRBJ2-1, with TRBD1 as a possible D gene (5 bases). V was pared by 2 bases and J by 9 bases, with 11 bases between. The germline V gene encodes CDR1 SGHAT and CDR2 FQNNGV. The CDR3 runs 13 residues. The DNA of the CDR3 is TGTGCCAGCAGCTTAATACAGGCGACTGAGCAGTTCTTC. Its protein is CASSLIQATEQFF.

This clone was observed a few times. At one boundary the junction diverges from the germline segment, which might be a read error. The chain combines TRBV14 with TRBJ1-2; 9 bases match TRBD1. The CDR3 length is 14 residues. Germline-derived CDR1 and CDR2 are SGHDN and FVKESK. CDR3 bases: TGTGCCAGCAGCCAAGATCGCGGGACAGGGAGGGCCGCCTTC. This gives the protein CASSQDRGTGRAAF.

This clone came up a few times. CDR3 in amino acids: CASSQDRVAFF. The DNA for the CDR3 is TGTGCCAGCAGCCAGGACAGGGTAGCTTTCTTT. V is TRBV4-2 and J is TRBJ1-1; 8 nucleotides line up with TRBD1. The CDR3 covers 11 residues. Trimming cost V 3 bases and J 10 bases; bases outside gene matches: 1. Germline V gene data show CDR1 as LGHNA and CDR2 as YNFKEQ.

This rearrangement joins TRBV6-5 to TRBJ1-1; no firm D call. Trimming took off 2 bases at V and 2 bases at J, with 6 bases between the two ends. The CDR3 extends over 13 amino acids. CDR1 MNHEY and CDR2 SVGAGI come from the germline V gene. The CDR3 region has the DNA TGTGCCAGCAGTTACATGAGCAACACTGAAGCTTTCTTT. This sequence encodes CASSYMSNTEAFF.

This clone was seen only a few times. This chain connects TRBV19 to TRBJ1-1; D possibly corresponds to TRBD1 (6 bases). The V end lost 6 bases, the J end lost 1 base, and 9 bases lay between the germline ends. This CDR3 contains 13 residues. The germline V gene has CDR1 LNHDA and CDR2 SQIVND (reference sequence). This CDR3 is CASRLQGNTEAFF. CDR3 coding DNA: TGTGCCAGTAGGTTACAGGGGAACACTGAAGCTTTCTTT.

This clone was recorded a few times. The chain carries TRBV10-1 and TRBJ1-5, with D hard to call. Trimming took off 3 bases at V and 7 bases at J, with 13 bases between the two ends. Germline lookup yields CDR1 WNHNN and CDR2 SYGVQD (reference sequence). The CDR3 is 14 amino acids. The CDR3 nucleotides are TGCGCCAGCAGTGAATCGGCAGGAGGACAGCCCCAGCATTTT. It is translated as CASSESAGGQPQHF.

The chain is built from TRBV7-7 and TRBJ2-5; 8 positions match TRBD1. The CDR3 extends over 14 amino acids. The V gene end was trimmed by 5 bases and the J gene end by 2 bases; junction bases not matched to a gene: 4. CDR1 is SSHAT, CDR2 FNYEAQ, per germline (reference sequence). CDR3 amino acids: CASSPRTGQETQYF. The CDR3 DNA follows: TGTGCCAGCAGCCCTAGGACAGGGCAAGAGACCCAGTACTTC.

CDR3 coding DNA: TGTGCCAGCTCACCATTTGGAGGACAGAGCTCTGGGGCCAACGTCCTGACTTTC. Encoded protein: CASSPFGGQSSGANVLTF. The chain couples TRBV18 to TRBJ2-6; possible D gene TRBD1, 6 bases. The V and J ends lost 2 bases and 0 bases respectively, with 14 bases between them. This CDR3 region has 18 residues. Germline lookup yields CDR1 KGHSH and CDR2 LQKENI.

The chain joins TRBV29-1 to TRBJ2-3, with D possibly matching TRBD2 (6 bases). Germline lookup yields CDR1 SQVTM and CDR2 ANQGSEA. The CDR3 is made up of 13 amino acids. Between the trimmed V and J ends, which lost 4 bases and 5 bases, there was a span of 13 bases. The CDR3 region is CSVAGGKRDTQYF. For the CDR3, the DNA is TGCAGCGTTGCTGGGGGGAAGAGAGATACGCAGTATTTT.

The J gene is TRBJ2-5, the V gene TRBV6-5, with TRBD2 identical over 9 bases. CDR1 is MNHEY, CDR2 SVGAGI, per germline. V gave up 2 bases and J gave up 5 bases; unmatched junction bases: 6. The CDR3 is made up of 15 amino acids. The CDR3 region is CASSYRLSGGETQYF. CDR3 coding DNA: TGTGCCAGCAGTTACCGGCTTAGCGGGGGCGAGACCCAGTACTTC.

This clone was seen a few times. The chain couples TRBV14 to TRBJ2-7; D is possibly TRBD2 (6 bases). This CDR3 is 19 amino acids long. Germline CDR1 and CDR2: SGHDN and FVKESK. V was clipped by 0 bases and J by 0 bases, with 21 bases between them. The CDR3, as DNA: TGTGCCAGCAGCCAAGAATTTTCCTTGGGGAGGATCAGCTCCTACGAGCAGTACTTC. Amino acids: CASSQEFSLGRISSYEQYF. Looking up the rest from reference TRBV14 and TRBJ2-7 gives the full variable domain: EAGVTQFPSHSVIEKGQTVTLRCDPISGHDNLYWYRRVMGKEIKFLLHFVKESKQDESGMPNNRFLAERTGGTYSTLKVQPAELEDSGVYFCASSQEFSLGRISSYEQYFGPGTRLTVT.

The chain carries TRBV25-1 and TRBJ1-5; D is uncertain. CDR1 is MGHDK, CDR2 SYGVNS, per germline. CDR3 length: 15 residues. V was pared by 4 bases and J by 0 bases, with 10 bases between. CDR3: CASSAAEHSNQPQHF. CDR3 nucleotide sequence: TGTGCCAGCAGTGCCGCAGAACATAGCAATCAGCCCCAGCATTTT.

The V and J genes are TRBV9 and TRBJ1-1; weak D call: TRBD1 (6 bases). The CDR3 spans 11 residues. Germline V gives CDR1 SGDLS, CDR2 YYNGEE. V was trimmed by 5 bases and J by 8 bases, leaving 10 bases between them. CDR3 protein: CASSSTGEAFF. Here the CDR3 DNA reads TGTGCCAGCAGTTCCACAGGGGAAGCTTTCTTT.

The chain couples TRBV7-9 to TRBJ1-4; D not resolved. V was shortened by 2 bases and J by 5 bases, with 9 bases between the two germline ends. The length of the CDR3 is 14 residues. CDR1 is SEHNR, CDR2 FQNEAQ, per germline (reference sequence). The CDR3 here is CASSLLYSNEKLFF. Written as DNA, the CDR3 is TGTGCCAGCAGCTTATTATATTCCAATGAAAAACTGTTTTTT.